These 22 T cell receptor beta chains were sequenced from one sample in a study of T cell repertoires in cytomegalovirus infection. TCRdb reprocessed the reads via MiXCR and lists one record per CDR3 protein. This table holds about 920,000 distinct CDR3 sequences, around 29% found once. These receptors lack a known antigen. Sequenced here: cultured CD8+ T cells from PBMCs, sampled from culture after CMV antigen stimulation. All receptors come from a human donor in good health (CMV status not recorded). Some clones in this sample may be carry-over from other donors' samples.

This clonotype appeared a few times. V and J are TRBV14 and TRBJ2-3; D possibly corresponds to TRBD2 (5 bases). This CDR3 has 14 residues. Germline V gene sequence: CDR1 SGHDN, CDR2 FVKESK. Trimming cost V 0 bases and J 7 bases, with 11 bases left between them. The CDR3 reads CASSQDVSGHTQYF. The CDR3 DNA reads TGTGCCAGCAGCCAAGATGTAAGCGGCCATACGCAGTATTTT.

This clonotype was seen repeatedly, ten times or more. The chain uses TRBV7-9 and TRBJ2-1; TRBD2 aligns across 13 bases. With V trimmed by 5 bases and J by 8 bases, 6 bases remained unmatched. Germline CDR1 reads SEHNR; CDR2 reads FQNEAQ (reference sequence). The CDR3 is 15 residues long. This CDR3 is CASSETSGGVYEQFF. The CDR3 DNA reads TGTGCCAGCAGCGAAACTAGCGGGGGGGTCTATGAGCAGTTCTTC.

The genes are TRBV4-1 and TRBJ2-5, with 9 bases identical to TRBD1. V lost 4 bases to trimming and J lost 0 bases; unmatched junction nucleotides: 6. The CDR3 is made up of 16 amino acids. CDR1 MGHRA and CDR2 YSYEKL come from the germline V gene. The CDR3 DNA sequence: TGCGCCAGCAGCCGACGGGACAGGGAATACCAAGAGACCCAGTACTTC. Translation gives CASSRRDREYQETQYF.

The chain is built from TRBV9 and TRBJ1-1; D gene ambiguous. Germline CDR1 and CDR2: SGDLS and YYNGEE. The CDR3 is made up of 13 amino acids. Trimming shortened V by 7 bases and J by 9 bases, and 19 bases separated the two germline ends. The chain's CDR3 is CASGRLESDKAFF. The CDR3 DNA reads TGTGCCAGCGGCCGGCTGGAAAGTGATAAAGCTTTCTTT.

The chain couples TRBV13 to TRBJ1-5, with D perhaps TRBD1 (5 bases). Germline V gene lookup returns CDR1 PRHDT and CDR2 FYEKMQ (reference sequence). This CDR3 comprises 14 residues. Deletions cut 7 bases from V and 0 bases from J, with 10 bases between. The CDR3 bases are TGTGCCAGCAAAACCGGGGGTAGCAATCAGCCCCAGCATTTT. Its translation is CASKTGGSNQPQHF.

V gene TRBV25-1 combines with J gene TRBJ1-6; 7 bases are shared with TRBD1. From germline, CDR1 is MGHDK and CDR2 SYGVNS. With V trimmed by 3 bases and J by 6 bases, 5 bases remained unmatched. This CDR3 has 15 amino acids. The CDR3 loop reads CASSDRGALNSPLHF. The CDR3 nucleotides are TGTGCCAGCAGTGACAGGGGGGCCCTTAATTCACCCCTCCACTTT.

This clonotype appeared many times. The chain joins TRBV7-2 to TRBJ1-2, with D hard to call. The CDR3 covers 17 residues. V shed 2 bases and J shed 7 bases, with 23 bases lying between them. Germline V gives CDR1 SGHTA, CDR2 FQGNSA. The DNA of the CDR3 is TGTGCCAGCAGCTTAAGGCCCGGCGGCAGTCCGAGCGGTGGCTACACCTTC. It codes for CASSLRPGGSPSGGYTF.

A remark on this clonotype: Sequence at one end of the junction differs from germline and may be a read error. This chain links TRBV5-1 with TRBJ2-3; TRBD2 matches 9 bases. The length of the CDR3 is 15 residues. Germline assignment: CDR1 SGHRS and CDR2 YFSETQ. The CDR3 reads CANSLRGGFTDTQYF. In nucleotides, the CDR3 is TGCGCCAACAGCCTGCGGGGGGGATTCACAGATACGCAGTATTTT.

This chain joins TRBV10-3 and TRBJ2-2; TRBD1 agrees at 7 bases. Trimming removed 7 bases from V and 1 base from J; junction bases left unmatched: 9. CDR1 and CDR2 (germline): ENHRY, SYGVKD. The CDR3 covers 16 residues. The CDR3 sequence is CAIKPTQGENTGELFF. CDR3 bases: TGTGCCATCAAACCAACTCAGGGGGAGAACACCGGGGAGCTGTTTTTT.

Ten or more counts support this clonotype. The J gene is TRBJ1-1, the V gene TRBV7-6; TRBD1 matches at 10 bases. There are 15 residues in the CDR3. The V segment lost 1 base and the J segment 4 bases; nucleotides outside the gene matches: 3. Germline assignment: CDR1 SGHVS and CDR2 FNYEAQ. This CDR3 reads CASSLGQGAITEAFF. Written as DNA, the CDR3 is TGTGCCAGCAGCTTAGGACAGGGGGCGATCACTGAAGCTTTCTTT.

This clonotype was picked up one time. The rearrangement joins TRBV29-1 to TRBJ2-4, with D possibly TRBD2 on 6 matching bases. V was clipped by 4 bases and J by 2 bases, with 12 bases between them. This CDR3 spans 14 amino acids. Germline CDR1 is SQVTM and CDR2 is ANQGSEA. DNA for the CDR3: TGCAGCGTTGGGAGGGCAGGGACCAAAAACATTCAGTACTTC. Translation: CSVGRAGTKNIQYF.

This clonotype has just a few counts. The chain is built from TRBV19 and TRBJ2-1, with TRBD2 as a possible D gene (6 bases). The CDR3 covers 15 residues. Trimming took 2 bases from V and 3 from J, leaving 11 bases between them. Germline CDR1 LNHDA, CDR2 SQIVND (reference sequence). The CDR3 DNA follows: TGTGCCAGTAGTATAAAGGACGGGGGCTACAATGAGCAGTTCTTC. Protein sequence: CASSIKDGGYNEQFF.

The CDR3 reads CASLIQTGGGYTF. The CDR3 region has the DNA TGTGCCAGTCTTATCCAGACAGGGGGAGGCTACACCTTC. This chain uses TRBV19 with TRBJ1-2, with TRBD1 matching over 9 bases. The CDR3 consists of 13 residues. The trim removed 8 bases at V and 8 bases at J, leaving 9 bases unmatched. The germline V gene encodes CDR1 LNHDA and CDR2 SQIVND (reference sequence).

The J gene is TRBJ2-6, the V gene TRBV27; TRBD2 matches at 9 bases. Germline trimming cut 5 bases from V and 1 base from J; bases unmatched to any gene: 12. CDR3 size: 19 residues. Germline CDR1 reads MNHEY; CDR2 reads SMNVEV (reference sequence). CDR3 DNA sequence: TGTGCCAGCAGTCCAATAGCGGGGGAGGATCTTTCTGGGGCCAACGTCCTGACTTTC. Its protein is CASSPIAGEDLSGANVLTF.

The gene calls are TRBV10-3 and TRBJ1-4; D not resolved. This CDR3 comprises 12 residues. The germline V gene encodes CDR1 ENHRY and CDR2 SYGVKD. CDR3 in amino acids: CVKEHLNEKLFF. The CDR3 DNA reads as TGTGTGAAAGAACATCTTAATGAAAAACTGTTTTTT.

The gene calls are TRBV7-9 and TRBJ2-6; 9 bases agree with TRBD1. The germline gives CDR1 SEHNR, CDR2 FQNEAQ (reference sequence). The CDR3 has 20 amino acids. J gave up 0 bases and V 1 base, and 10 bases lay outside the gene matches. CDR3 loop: CASSLEGRDREYSGANVLTF. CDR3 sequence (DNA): TGTGCCAGCAGCTTAGAGGGCCGGGACAGGGAATACTCTGGGGCCAACGTCCTGACTTTC.

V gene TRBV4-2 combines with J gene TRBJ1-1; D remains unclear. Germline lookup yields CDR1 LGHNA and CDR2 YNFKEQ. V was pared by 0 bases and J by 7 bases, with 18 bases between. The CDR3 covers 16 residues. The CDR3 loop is CASSQDFGEGSGEAFF. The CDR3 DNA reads TGTGCCAGCAGCCAAGATTTCGGGGAGGGTAGTGGTGAAGCTTTCTTT.

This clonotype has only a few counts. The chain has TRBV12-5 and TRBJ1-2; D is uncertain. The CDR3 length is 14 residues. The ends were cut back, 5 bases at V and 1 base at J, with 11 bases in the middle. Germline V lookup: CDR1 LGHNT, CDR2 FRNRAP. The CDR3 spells CASGDGRINYGYTF. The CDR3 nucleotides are TGTGCTAGTGGTGACGGACGTATTAACTATGGCTACACCTTC.

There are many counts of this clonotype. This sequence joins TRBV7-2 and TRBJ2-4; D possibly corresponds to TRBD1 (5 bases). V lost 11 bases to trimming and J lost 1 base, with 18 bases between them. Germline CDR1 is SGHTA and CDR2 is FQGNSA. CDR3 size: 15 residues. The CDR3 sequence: CAVPSQGHAKNIQYF. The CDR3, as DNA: TGTGCCGTCCCGAGCCAGGGCCATGCCAAAAACATTCAGTACTTC.

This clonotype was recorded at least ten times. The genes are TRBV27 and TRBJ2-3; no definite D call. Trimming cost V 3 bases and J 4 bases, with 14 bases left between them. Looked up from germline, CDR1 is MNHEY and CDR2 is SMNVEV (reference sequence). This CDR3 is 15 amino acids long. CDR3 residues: CASSFGSPRADTQYF. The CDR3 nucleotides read TGTGCCAGCAGTTTCGGATCCCCTCGGGCAGATACGCAGTATTTT.

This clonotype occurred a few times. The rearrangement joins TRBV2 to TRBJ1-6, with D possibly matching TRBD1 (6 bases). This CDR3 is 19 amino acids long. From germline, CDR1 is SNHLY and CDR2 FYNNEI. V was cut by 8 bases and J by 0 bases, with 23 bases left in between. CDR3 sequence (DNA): TGTGCCAGCCTAACGGGCAGGGGCCGCCTGAGCTCCTATAATTCACCCCTCCACTTT. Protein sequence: CASLTGRGRLSSYNSPLHF.

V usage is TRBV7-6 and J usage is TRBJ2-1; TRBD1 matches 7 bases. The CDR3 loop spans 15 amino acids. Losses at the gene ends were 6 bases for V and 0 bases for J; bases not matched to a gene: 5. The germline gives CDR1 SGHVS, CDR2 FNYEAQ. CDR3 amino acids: CASRRDSNSYNEQFF. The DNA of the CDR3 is TGTGCCAGCAGACGGGACAGCAACTCCTACAATGAGCAGTTCTTC. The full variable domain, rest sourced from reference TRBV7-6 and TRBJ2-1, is GAGVSQSPRYKVTKRGQDVALRCDPISGHVSLYWYRQALGQGPEFLTYFNYEAQQDKSGLPNDRFSAERPEGSISTLTIQRTEQRDSAMYRCASRRDSNSYNEQFFGPGTRLTVL.